The 4 T cell receptor beta chains in this list originate from one sample, sequenced in a study of radiation and T cells in renal cell carcinoma. Sample time point: blood 2 weeks post-SBRT. Treatment defined: 15 Gy SBRT to primary tumor, nephrectomy 4 weeks later. Clones were sequenced by immunoSEQ multiplex PCR, and TCRdb holds only the in-frame ones, with some missing. The sample has approximately 49,000 clones, approximately 80% seen once. The sample in question was blood, obtained from a patient whose treatment included radiotherapy and nephrectomy. Receptor source: a woman aged 70 to 79 with renal cell carcinoma.

The J gene is TRBJ2-1, the V gene TRBV6-1; D might be TRBD1 (5 bases). Trimming shortened V by 4 bases and J by 8 bases, and 12 bases separated the two germline ends. The germline CDR1 and CDR2 sequences are MNHNS and SASEGT. The CDR3 consists of 13 residues. The CDR3 region has the DNA TGTGCCAGCAGTGTGCAGGGAATCGATGAGCAGTTCTTC. Its protein is CASSVQGIDEQFF.

V and J are TRBV5-5 and TRBJ1-1; 8 positions match TRBD1. Germline V gives CDR1 SGHKS, CDR2 YYEKEE (reference sequence). J lost 5 bases, V lost 0 bases, and 6 bases had no gene match. This CDR3 is built from 15 residues. The CDR3 protein is CASSLANQGATEAFF. The DNA of the CDR3 is TGTGCCAGCAGCTTGGCCAATCAGGGGGCGACTGAAGCTTTCTTT.

The rearrangement uses TRBV10-3 and TRBJ2-5; no definite D call. The V gene's germline CDR1 is ENHRY and CDR2 SYGVKD. The CDR3 sequence is 12 residues long. V was cut by 4 bases and J by 7 bases, with 10 bases left in between. CDR3 sequence (DNA): TGTGCCATCAGTGGGCCCGCGACGACCCAGTACTTC. Translating it yields CAISGPATTQYF.

This clone was counted a few times. The J gene is TRBJ2-7, the V gene TRBV14; TRBD1 matches at 7 bases. This CDR3 contains 14 residues. J gave up 2 bases and V 4 bases, and 5 bases lay outside the gene matches. CDR1 and CDR2 from the germline V gene are SGHDN and FVKESK. The CDR3 is CASSPPDRPYEQYF. The CDR3, as DNA: TGTGCCAGCAGCCCCCCGGACAGGCCCTACGAGCAGTACTTC.